This T cell receptor (beta chain) was found in a study of cytomegalovirus exposure and HLA in healthy donors. As for the study in general: From HLA-typed donors, an early data release held some 80 million unique TCRs.

General study findings and limits: TCR beta sequences numbering roughly 18,000 were associated with HLA alleles at 0.05 false discovery rate in a later analysis.

PCR used 60 Vbeta primers and 13 Jbeta primers. Here immunoSEQ multiplex PCR was the method, and the copy in TCRdb shows in-frame clones only, minus some. Of around 120,000 clones in the sample, 80% to 85% were seen once. Germline V gene lookup returns CDR1 MGHRA and CDR2 YSYEKL. There are 13 residues in the CDR3. Trimming cost V 1 base and J 9 bases, with 10 bases left between them. With regard to this clone: The target antigen is unknown.

Sequences were obtained from PBMCs. This sequence was found in a human donor in good health. J is TRBJ1-5 and V is TRBV4-1; no reliable D call. In DNA, the CDR3 is TGCGCCAGCAGCCAAGGGGTGGGCACGCCCCAGCATTTT. It is translated as CASSQGVGTPQHF.